This note documents a single T cell receptor beta chain sequence. Its antigen target is currently unknown. One base away lies a much larger clone, so this may be a sequencing read error. The time point label here, explained by the study, means: newly diagnosed GD, antithyroid drugs for less than 3 months. For both TCR sequencing and RNA sequencing, RNA was extracted from PBMCs in TRIzol. The diagnosis of Graves' disease followed American Thyroid Association guidelines. The patients came from an endocrinology department in Xi'an, China. Each patient gave roughly 10 milliliters of peripheral blood, collected in an EDTA anticoagulant tube. Ficoll Paque Plus density gradient separation was used to isolate PBMCs, and no additional T cell sorting was done. An Agilent 2100 Bioanalyzer and agarose gel were used to check RNA quality, and a NanoDrop 2000 was used to measure RNA concentration. From a lookup of the germline V gene, CDR1 and CDR2 are WSHSY and SAAADI. The CDR3 spans 12 residues, from the cysteine through the phenylalanine. Just CDR3 DNA is preserved here, 36 bases in frame from base 1.

This sample was taken from a study of regulatory T cells in long-lasting Graves disease (dated by TCRdb to the early 2020s). As for the study more broadly: Patients with newly diagnosed Graves' disease had been on antithyroid drugs for under 3 months. The study took place in China and was registered as a clinical trial. TCR sequencing covered 13 persistent and around 20 newly diagnosed Graves' disease patients, around 35 samples in total. Persistent Graves' disease patients were compared with newly diagnosed Graves' disease patients by peripheral blood TCR sequencing and RNA sequencing. Study-level results and caveats: The study examined only peripheral blood because the primary lesion, thyroid tissue, could not be accessed. Persistent disease showed preferential use of TRBV28, TRBJ1-2 and TRBJ2-5, whereas newly diagnosed disease favored TRBV20-1 and TRBJ2-1. Compared with newly diagnosed patients, patients with persistent Graves' disease had lower TCR Shannon entropy and fewer highly expanded clones, which suggests clonal expansion. Only the TCR beta chain was sequenced and analyzed. More public clonotypes were shared among persistent patients (fewer than 3,000) than among newly diagnosed patients (more than 950). The small sample size was acknowledged by the authors as a limitation that may reduce accuracy.

The library was produced with multiplex PCR. Sequenced on an Illumina HiSeq 4000. iRepertoire HTBI primers and Arm-PCR amplification of CDR3 regions were used to construct TCR beta libraries. PCR products were gel purified before sequencing. For the original study's pipeline: Across samples, 55 to 80 TRBV and 13 to 15 TRBJ segments were identified and used for gene usage analysis of CDR3 amino acid clonotypes. COPE and FqMerger were used to merge the filtered high-quality paired reads into contigs. BLAST was used to align contigs to the IMGT TRBV, TRBD and TRBJ reference genes, and CDR3 was defined following IMGT. Highly expanded clones were defined as clonotypes with a frequency above 0.1%. Shannon entropy served as the measure of repertoire diversity, while the Gini coefficient captured V-J evenness. A clonotype was considered public if more than one individual shared it. In TCRdb, the public reads were trimmed at Q25 with fastp and aligned with MiXCR, with productive beta chains retained. When rows share a CDR3 protein, they turn into one entry using the most common DNA and genes. These V and J calls derive from TCRdb rather than the authors' analysis. A total of roughly 530,000 distinct CDR3 sequences appear in this sample, 15% to 20% of them only once. The ten most abundant clones make up 25% of the sample.

The same sample was also studied in work on T cells in Graves' hyperthyroidism and ophthalmopathy. From that second study: Graves' hyperthyroidism was defined as stable when no progression to ophthalmopathy occurred over 18 months of follow-up. Hyperthyroidism patients were newly diagnosed, had a disease duration of under 2 months, and were aged 18 to 65 years. Exclusion was applied to patients with uncontrolled infections, other autoimmune diseases, pregnancy or lactation. Diagnoses were based on clinical symptoms, serum thyroxine and TRAb, thyroid ultrasound and orbital computed tomography. For the first round of RT-PCR on the TCR CDR3, the HTBI primer set was used together with the Qiagen OneStep RT-PCR kit. Blood samples also contained most of the expanded thyroid clonotypes (frequency above 0.001), which suggests that blood repertoires may reflect thyroid immune responses. A 13 V-J signature model separated ophthalmopathy from stable hyperthyroidism, with nearly 90% sensitivity and about 81% specificity in cross-validation and 80%/75% in testing. In validation, the model predicted progression to ophthalmopathy a median of about 6.8 months before onset, with about 67% sensitivity and 72.22% specificity. To identify TCR V-J signatures that set the groups apart, the researchers used a discovery cohort of about a hundred patients, made up of fewer than 50 with Graves' ophthalmopathy and approximately 57 with stable Graves' hyperthyroidism. Prospective prediction of ophthalmopathy was tested in an independent validation cohort of 18 to 20 hyperthyroidism patients and 17 patients who later progressed to ophthalmopathy. The approximately 90 discovery patients were divided at random into training and test sets in a 7:3 ratio. Thyroid tissue and blood T-cell repertoires from about six Graves' hyperthyroidism patients were also compared in the study. Following sampling, methimazole starting at 30 mg daily was given to hyperthyroidism patients, and high-dose intravenous methylprednisolone was given to ophthalmopathy patients. The libraries were constructed in a second round of multiplex PCR and then size-selected and purified. The libraries were sequenced on an Illumina HiSeq2000 using paired-end 100 bp reads. SOAPnuke was used to process the raw data, with reads discarded if the reads contained adapters or uncalled bases, had a mean Phred below 15, or lacked an exact constant-primer or identifier match. High-quality paired reads were merged with COPE v1.2.5, and unique nucleotide sequences were defined as clonotypes. MiTCR v1.1 was used to align the clonotypes against IMGT TRBV, TRBD and TRBJ reference segments. Only V-J combinations with frequency above 0.0001, covering 99% to 99.2% of repertoires, were analysed. The TCS score was defined as the ratio of F50 (clonal expansion) to E x V (chaos), calculated using BLOSUM62-based TCRdist between CDR3 peptides within each V-J. Welch's t-statistics and random forest reduced around 520 V-J features to under 15, which were used in a naive Bayes classifier (R e1071). Sample size was not statistically predetermined, and blinding of investigators to group allocation was not performed. The paper reports TCR Vbeta CDR3 sequencing of roughly 140 peripheral blood samples: 43 ophthalmopathy, under 80 hyperthyroidism and 17 progressor patients.

The TCR sequence derives from a woman aged 35 to 59 with Graves disease. Donor details come from another sample of the same person, matched by shared clones. The specimen was peripheral blood mononuclear cells (PBMCs), collected at new diagnosis, from a patient treated with antithyroid drugs. The chain is made from TRBV10-2 and TRBJ1-2, with no D gene named confidently. The CDR3 loop reads CASRNEPYGHTF. Here is the DNA: TGCGCCAGCAGGAACGAGCCCTATGGCCACACCTTC.